This T cell receptor (beta chain) was found in a study of blood T cells in healthy people across ages. A second roughly 6 to 12 cycle PCR used barcoded and J-beta primers. MiXCR, applied by TCRdb to the 5' RACE reads, yields one record per CDR3 protein. The data show fewer than 600,000 distinct CDR3 sequences, with around 27% seen just once and roughly 3.5% held by the top ten. This clonotype appeared once. The data also belong to a second study, concerning T cells of mothers and their children.

The clonotype was recovered from a boy aged 2 to 10 in good health. Sequencing was done on a sample of blood.

CDR3 region: CASNAGTGNTGELFF. In DNA form, the CDR3 reads TGTGCCAGCAACGCCGGGACTGGTAACACCGGGGAGCTGTTTTTT. The chain links TRBV7-9 to TRBJ2-2, with TRBD2 as a possible D gene (6 bases). V was shortened by 7 bases and J by 2 bases, with 14 bases between the two germline ends. The V gene's germline CDR1 is SEHNR and CDR2 FQNEAQ (reference sequence). This CDR3 spans 15 amino acids.